The rows below give T cell receptor beta chains drawn from one sample of a study of control samples from healthy donors and cancer patients. Sequencing was performed with immunoSEQ multiplex PCR; in TCRdb, only in-frame clones are kept and a portion is missing. The sample has around 140,000 clones, around 92% seen once. The sequencing sample was made of PBMCs. The receptors originated from a man aged 45-65 years with head and neck cancer. The CDR3 runs from the conserved cysteine through the conserved F or W. The order of the fields is V gene, D gene, J gene, clone size, CDR3 DNA, CDR3 protein. D genes are given only for firm matches. Expanded clones get a size class; other rows say once, few or many, or leave the size out.

TRBV19,.,TRBJ2-3,.,TGTGCCAGTATATTAGGGCATACGCAGTATTTT,CASILGHTQYF
TRBV18,.,TRBJ2-5,.,TGTGCCAGCTCACCTCCCCTCCTGGTGGGGGCTCAAGAGACCCAGTACTTC,CASSPPLLVGAQETQYF
TRBV30,.,TRBJ1-2,.,TGTGCCTGGAGTAATGAATATGGCTACACCTTC,CAWSNEYGYTF
TRBV19,TRBD1,TRBJ2-1,.,TGTGCCAGTAGGGGACCTGGGACAGGGGGCTCCTACAATGAGCAGTTCTTC,CASRGPGTGGSYNEQFF
TRBV6-1,TRBD1,TRBJ1-6,once,TGTGCCAGCAGTGTAGGAGGACAGGGAGCGAATAATTCACCCCTCCACTTT,CASSVGGQGANNSPLHF
TRBV4-1,.,TRBJ1-3,.,TGCGCCAGCAGCCCACGGGACAAAGGAAACACCATATATTTT,CASSPRDKGNTIYF
TRBV20-1,.,TRBJ1-2,few,TGCAGTGCTAGACTGGACTATGGCTACACCTTC,CSARLDYGYTF
TRBV11-2,.,TRBJ1-2,.,TGTGCCAGCAGCCCCTCCGGGGGCAGCGGAAGGCTACCCTACACCTTC,CASSPSGGSGRLPYTF
TRBV19,TRBD1,TRBJ2-7,few,TGTGCCAGGAGGGACAGCCTTGGATACGAGCAGTACTTC,CARRDSLGYEQYF
TRBV3-1/TRBV3-2,.,TRBJ2-1,.,TGTGCCAGCAGCCCGACCCCCGGGACACTGACCTTCAATGAGCAGTTCTTC,CASSPTPGTLTFNEQFF
TRBV6-5,TRBD1,TRBJ2-7,.,TGTGCCAGCAGTCTTATCGGGACAGGGGCCTACGAGCAGTACTTC,CASSLIGTGAYEQYF
TRBV9,TRBD1,TRBJ2-5,.,TGTGCCAGCAGCGTACCTCCCACAGGGGCGGAGACCCAGTACTTC,CASSVPPTGAETQYF
TRBV9,TRBD2,TRBJ2-3,.,TGTGCCAGCAGCGAGGGGAGGGGCGGCACAGATACGCAGTATTTT,CASSEGRGGTDTQYF
TRBV7-8,.,TRBJ2-5,.,TGTGCCAGCAGCAACGACTACAGACAGGCAATACAAGAGACCCAGTACTTC,CASSNDYRQAIQETQYF
TRBV12-5,TRBD1,TRBJ2-2,.,TGTGCTAGTGGTTTCCACATTCCGGGCGGGGGGGGACAGGGGGCGAACACCGGGGAGCTGTTTTTT,CASGFHIPGGGGQGANTGELFF
TRBV7-3,.,TRBJ2-1,.,TGTGCCAGCAGCCCAACCTTAGGGGGGATATACAATGAGCAGTTCTTC,CASSPTLGGIYNEQFF
TRBV6-5,.,TRBJ2-7,.,TGTGCCAGCAAAAAGGGATCGGGCTACGAGCAGTACTTC,CASKKGSGYEQYF
TRBV6-1,.,TRBJ2-7,few,TGTGCCAGCAGTGAGGGCCCGGGACGGGCCTACGAGCAGTACTTC,CASSEGPGRAYEQYF
TRBV7-9,.,TRBJ1-1,once,TGTGCCAGCACTCAAGCCGGGGGGTCCAAAGCTTTCTTT,CASTQAGGSKAFF
TRBV27,TRBD1,TRBJ2-1,.,TGTGCCAGCAGTCCCCTCCCGACAGGGGTTCATGAGCAGTTCTTC,CASSPLPTGVHEQFF
TRBV6-4,.,TRBJ1-2,.,TGTGCCAGCAGTGATGAGAGGGAGCCTATGAACTATGGCTACACCTTC,CASSDEREPMNYGYTF
TRBV27,.,TRBJ1-6,.,TGTGCCAGCAGTCCACTCCAGTGGAATTCACCCCTCCACTTT,CASSPLQWNSPLHF
TRBV7-8,.,TRBJ1-5,.,TGTGCCAGCAGCTTAGGGTTGATCGATCAGCCCCAGCATTTT,CASSLGLIDQPQHF
TRBV5-1,.,TRBJ2-1,once,TGCGCCAGCAGCTTGGACACCTACAATGAGCAGTTCTTC,CASSLDTYNEQFF
TRBV5-1,TRBD1,TRBJ2-5,.,TGCGCCAGCAGCTTGGCGACAGGGATACAAGAGACCCAGTACTTC,CASSLATGIQETQYF